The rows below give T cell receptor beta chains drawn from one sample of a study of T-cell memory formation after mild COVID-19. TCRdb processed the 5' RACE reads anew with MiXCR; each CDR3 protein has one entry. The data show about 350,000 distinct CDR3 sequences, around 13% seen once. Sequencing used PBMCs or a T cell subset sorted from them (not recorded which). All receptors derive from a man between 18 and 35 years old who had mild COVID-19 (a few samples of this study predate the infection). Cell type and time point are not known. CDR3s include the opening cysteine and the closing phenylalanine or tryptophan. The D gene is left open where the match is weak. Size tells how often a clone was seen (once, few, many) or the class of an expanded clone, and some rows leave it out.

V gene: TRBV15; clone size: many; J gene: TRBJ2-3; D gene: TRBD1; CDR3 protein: CATSRDRGQDTQYF; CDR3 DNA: TGTGCCACCAGCCGGGACAGGGGTCAAGATACGCAGTATTTT
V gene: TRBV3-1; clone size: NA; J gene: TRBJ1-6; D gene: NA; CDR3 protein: CASSQGGNYNSPLHF; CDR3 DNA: TGTGCCAGCAGCCAAGGGGGGAACTATAATTCACCCCTCCACTTT
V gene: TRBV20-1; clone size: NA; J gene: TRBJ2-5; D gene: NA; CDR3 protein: CSARDQQTQYF; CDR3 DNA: TGCAGTGCTAGAGATCAACAGACCCAGTACTTC
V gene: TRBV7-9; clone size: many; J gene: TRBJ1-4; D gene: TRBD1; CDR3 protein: CASSPTQGGFEKLFF; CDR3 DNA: TGTGCCAGCAGCCCGACACAGGGGGGATTTGAAAAACTGTTTTTT
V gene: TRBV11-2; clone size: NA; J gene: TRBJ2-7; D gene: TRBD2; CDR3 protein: CASSSQLAGGPNGEQYF; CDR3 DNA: TGTGCCAGCAGCTCCCAACTAGCGGGGGGGCCGAACGGCGAGCAGTACTTC
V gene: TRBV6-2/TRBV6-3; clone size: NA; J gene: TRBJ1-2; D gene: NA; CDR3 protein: CASRIGTRGYTF; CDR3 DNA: TGTGCCAGCCGCATTGGGACCCGGGGCTACACCTTC
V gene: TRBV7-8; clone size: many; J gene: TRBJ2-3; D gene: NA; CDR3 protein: CASSLRNTDTQYF; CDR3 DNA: TGTGCCAGCAGCTTACGGAACACAGATACGCAGTATTTT
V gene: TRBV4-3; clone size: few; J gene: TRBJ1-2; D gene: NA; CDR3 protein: CASSQVGGSGGYTF; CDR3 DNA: TGCGCCAGCAGCCAAGTCGGGGGATCGGGAGGCTACACCTTC
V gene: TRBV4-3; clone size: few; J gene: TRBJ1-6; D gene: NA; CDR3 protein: CASSGRSGNSPLHF; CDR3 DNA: TGCGCCAGCAGCGGACGCTCGGGTAATTCACCCCTCCACTTT
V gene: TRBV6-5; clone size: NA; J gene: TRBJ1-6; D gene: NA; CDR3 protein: CASHQPGDSPLHF; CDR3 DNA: TGTGCCAGCCATCAGCCGGGGGATTCACCCCTCCACTTT
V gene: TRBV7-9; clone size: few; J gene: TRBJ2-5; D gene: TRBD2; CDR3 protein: CASSLPSGGVGETQYF; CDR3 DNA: TGTGCCAGCAGCTTACCTAGCGGGGGGGTCGGAGAGACCCAGTACTTC
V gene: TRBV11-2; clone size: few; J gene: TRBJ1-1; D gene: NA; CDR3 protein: CASSPTGDSYTEAFF; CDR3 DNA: TGTGCCAGCAGCCCGACAGGAGACTCCTACACTGAAGCTTTCTTT
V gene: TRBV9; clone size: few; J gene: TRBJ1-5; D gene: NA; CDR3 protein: CASSVVGNQPQHF; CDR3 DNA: TGTGCCAGCAGCGTAGTAGGAAATCAGCCCCAGCATTTT
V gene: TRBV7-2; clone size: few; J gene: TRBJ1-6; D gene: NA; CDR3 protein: CASREGSPLHF; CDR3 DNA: TGTGCCAGCAGGGAAGGTTCACCCCTCCACTTT
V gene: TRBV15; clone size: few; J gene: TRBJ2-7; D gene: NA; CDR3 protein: CATSGDRSYEQYF; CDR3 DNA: TGTGCCACCAGCGGTGACAGAAGCTACGAGCAGTACTTC
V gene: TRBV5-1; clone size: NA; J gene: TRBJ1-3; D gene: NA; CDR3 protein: CASSFGGSSSGNTIYF; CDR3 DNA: TGCGCCAGCAGCTTTGGGGGAAGTTCGTCTGGAAACACCATATATTTT
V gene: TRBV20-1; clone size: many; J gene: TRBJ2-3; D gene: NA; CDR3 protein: CSASQPRAGFRDTQYF; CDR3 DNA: TGCAGTGCTAGTCAGCCCCGGGCGGGGTTCCGAGATACGCAGTATTTT
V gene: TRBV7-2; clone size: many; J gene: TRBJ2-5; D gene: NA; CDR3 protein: CASSLSVGSETQYF; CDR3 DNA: TGTGCCAGCAGCTTATCGGTAGGGTCCGAGACCCAGTACTTC
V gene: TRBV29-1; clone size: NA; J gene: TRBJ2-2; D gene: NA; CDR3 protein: CSVPQGGRNTGELFF; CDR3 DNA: TGCAGCGTACCACAGGGAGGTCGAAACACCGGGGAGCTGTTTTTT
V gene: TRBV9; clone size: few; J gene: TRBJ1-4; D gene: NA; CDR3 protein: CASSLTGSNEKLFF; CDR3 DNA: TGTGCCAGCAGCTTAACCGGGAGTAATGAAAAACTGTTTTTT
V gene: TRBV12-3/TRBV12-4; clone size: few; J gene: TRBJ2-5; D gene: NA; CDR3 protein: CASSLVFWGPQETQYF; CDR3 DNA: TGTGCCAGCAGTTTAGTTTTCTGGGGGCCACAAGAGACCCAGTACTTC
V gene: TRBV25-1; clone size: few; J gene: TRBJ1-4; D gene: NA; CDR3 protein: CASSETPRGEKLFF; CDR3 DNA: TGTGCCAGCAGTGAAACCCCTCGGGGGGAAAAACTGTTTTTT
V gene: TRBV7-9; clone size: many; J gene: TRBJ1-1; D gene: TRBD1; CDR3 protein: CASRQGADTEAFF; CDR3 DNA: TGTGCCAGCAGACAGGGGGCCGACACTGAAGCTTTCTTT
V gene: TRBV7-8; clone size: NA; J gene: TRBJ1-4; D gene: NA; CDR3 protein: CASSSGEVGRLFF; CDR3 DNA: TGTGCCAGCAGCTCCGGGGAGGTGGGGCGGCTGTTTTTT
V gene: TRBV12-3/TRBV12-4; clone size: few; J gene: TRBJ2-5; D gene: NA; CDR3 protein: CASSLSGRGPTETQYF; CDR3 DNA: TGTGCCAGCAGTCTGTCCGGGAGGGGGCCGACGGAGACCCAGTACTTC
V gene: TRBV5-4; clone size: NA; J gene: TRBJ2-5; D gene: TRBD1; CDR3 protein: CASSLQGSVETQYF; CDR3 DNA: TGTGCCAGCAGCTTACAGGGGTCGGTTGAGACCCAGTACTTC
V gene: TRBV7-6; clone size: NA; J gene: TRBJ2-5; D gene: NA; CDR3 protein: CASSSGTTQTQYF; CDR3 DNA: TGTGCCAGCAGCTCCGGGACGACGCAGACCCAGTACTTC
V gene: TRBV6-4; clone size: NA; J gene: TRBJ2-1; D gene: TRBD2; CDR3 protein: CASSDDERGGYNEQFF; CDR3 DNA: TGTGCCAGCAGTGACGACGAGCGGGGGGGCTACAATGAGCAGTTCTTC
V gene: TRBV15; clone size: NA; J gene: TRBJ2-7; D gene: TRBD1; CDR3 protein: CATSRDRQGAKQYF; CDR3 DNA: TGTGCCACCAGCAGAGATCGACAGGGTGCGAAGCAGTACTTC
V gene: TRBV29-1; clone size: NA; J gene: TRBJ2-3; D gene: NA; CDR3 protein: CSVPTWNRGTQYF; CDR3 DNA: TGCAGCGTGCCCACTTGGAACAGAGGTACGCAGTATTTT
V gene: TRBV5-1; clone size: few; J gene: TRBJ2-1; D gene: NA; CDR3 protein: CASNGGSSYNEQFF; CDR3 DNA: TGCGCCAGCAATGGGGGGAGCTCCTACAATGAGCAGTTCTTC
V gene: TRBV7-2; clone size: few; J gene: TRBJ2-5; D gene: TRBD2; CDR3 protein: CASSRGGGRWQETQYF; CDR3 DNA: TGTGCCAGCAGCCGAGGCGGGGGTCGGTGGCAAGAGACCCAGTACTTC
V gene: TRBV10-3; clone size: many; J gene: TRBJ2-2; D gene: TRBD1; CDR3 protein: CATSRQGANTGELFF; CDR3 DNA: TGTGCCACCAGTCGACAGGGGGCGAACACCGGGGAGCTGTTTTTT
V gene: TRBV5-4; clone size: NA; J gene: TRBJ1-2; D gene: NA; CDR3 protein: CASRSRGLYGYTF; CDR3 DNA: TGTGCCAGCAGATCCAGGGGTCTCTATGGCTACACCTTC
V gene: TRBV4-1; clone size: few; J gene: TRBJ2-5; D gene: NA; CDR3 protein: CASSHRGVQETQYF; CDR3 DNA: TGCGCCAGCAGCCACCGGGGAGTACAAGAGACCCAGTACTTC
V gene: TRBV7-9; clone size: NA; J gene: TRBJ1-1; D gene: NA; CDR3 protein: CASRSAGRMNTEAFF; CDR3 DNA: TGTGCCAGCAGATCAGCGGGACGCATGAACACTGAAGCTTTCTTT
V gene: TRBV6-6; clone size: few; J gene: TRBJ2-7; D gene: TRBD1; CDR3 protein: CASSGELPGQLYEQYF; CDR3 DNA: TGTGCCAGCAGTGGCGAATTGCCGGGACAGTTATACGAGCAGTACTTC
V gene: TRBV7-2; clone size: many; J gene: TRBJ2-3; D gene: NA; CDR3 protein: CASSLVKAGDLTDTQYF; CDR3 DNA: TGTGCCAGCAGCTTAGTAAAAGCGGGCGACCTCACAGATACGCAGTATTTT
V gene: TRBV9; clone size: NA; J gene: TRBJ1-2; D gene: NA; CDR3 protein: CASSVYDRGDYGYTF; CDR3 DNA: TGTGCCAGCAGCGTGTATGATCGCGGCGACTATGGCTACACCTTC